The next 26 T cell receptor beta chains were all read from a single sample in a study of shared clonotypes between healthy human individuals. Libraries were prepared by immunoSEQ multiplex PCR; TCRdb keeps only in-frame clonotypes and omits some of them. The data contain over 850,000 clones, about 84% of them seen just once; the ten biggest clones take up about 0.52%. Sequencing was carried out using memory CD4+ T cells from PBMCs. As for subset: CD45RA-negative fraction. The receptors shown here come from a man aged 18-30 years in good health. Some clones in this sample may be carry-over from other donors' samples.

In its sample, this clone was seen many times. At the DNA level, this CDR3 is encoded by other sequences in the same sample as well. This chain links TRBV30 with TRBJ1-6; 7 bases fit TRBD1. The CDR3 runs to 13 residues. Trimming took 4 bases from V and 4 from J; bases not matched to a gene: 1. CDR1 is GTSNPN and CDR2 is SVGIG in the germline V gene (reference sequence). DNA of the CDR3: TGTGCCTGGACGGGACAGTATAATTCACCCCTCCACTTT. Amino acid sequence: CAWTGQYNSPLHF.

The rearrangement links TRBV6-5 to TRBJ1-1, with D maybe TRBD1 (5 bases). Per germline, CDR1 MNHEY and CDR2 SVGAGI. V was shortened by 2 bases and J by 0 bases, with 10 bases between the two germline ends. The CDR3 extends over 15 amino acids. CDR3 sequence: CASSYRTTLNTEAFF. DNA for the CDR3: TGTGCCAGCAGTTACCGGACAACCTTGAACACTGAAGCTTTCTTT.

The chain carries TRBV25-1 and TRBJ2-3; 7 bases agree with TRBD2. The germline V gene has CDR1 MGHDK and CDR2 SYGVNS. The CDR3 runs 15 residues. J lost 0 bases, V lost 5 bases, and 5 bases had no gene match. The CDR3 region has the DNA TGTGCCAGCAGTACCACTAGCGTAAGCACAGATACGCAGTATTTT. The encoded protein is CASSTTSVSTDTQYF.

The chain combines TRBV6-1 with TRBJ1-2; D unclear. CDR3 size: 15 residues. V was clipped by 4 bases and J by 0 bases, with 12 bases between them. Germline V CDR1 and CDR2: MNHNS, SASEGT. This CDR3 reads CASSVTFFPNYGYTF. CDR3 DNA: TGTGCCAGCAGTGTAACGTTCTTTCCTAACTATGGCTACACCTTC.

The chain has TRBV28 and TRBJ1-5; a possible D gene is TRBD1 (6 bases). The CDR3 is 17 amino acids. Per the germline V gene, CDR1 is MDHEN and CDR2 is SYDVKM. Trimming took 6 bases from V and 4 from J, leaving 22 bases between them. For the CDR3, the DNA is TGTGCCAGCAGCACTGTGCGGAGGGGGTTTGGTAATCAGCCCCAGCATTTT. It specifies CASSTVRRGFGNQPQHF. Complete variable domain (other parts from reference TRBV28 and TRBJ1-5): DVKVTQSSRYLVKRTGEKVFLECVQDMDHENMFWYRQDPGLGLRLIYFSYDVKMKEKGDIPEGYSVSREKKERFSLILESASTNQTSMYLCASSTVRRGFGNQPQHFGDGTRLSIL.

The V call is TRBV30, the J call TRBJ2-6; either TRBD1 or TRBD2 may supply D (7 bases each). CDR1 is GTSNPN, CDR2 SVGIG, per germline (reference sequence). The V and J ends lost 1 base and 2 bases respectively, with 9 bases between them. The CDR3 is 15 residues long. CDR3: CAWSAGGAGANVLTF. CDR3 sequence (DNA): TGTGCCTGGAGTGCAGGGGGGGCTGGGGCCAACGTCCTGACTTTC.

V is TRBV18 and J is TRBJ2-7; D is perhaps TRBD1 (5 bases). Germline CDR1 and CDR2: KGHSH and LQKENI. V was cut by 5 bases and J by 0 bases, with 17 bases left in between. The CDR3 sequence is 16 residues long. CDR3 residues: CASSSLRQLSSYEQYF. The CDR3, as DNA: TGTGCCAGCTCATCCCTTCGACAGTTGAGCTCCTACGAGCAGTACTTC.

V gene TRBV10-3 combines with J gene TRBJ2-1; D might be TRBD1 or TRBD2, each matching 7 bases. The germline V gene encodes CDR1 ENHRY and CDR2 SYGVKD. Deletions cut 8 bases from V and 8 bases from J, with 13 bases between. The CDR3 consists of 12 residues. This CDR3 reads CAIGQGGDEQFF. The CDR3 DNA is TGTGCCATCGGTCAGGGGGGGGATGAGCAGTTCTTC.

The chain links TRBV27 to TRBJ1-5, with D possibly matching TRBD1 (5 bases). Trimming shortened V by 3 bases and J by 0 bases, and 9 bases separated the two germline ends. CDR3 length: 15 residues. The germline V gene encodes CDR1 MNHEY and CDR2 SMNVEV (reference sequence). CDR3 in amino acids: CASSFAGLSNQPQHF. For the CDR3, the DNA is TGTGCCAGCAGTTTCGCAGGGCTTAGCAATCAGCCCCAGCATTTT.

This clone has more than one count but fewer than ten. For the CDR3, the DNA is TGTGCCAGCAGCTTAATTGGTGGGGGTGGAGAGACCCAGTACTTC. It codes for CASSLIGGGGETQYF. The rearrangement links TRBV7-7 to TRBJ2-5; tentatively, D is TRBD1 or TRBD2 (5 bases each). The CDR3 runs to 15 residues. Trimming removed 2 bases from V and 4 bases from J, with 14 bases in between. Germline values: CDR1 SSHAT, CDR2 FNYEAQ (reference sequence).

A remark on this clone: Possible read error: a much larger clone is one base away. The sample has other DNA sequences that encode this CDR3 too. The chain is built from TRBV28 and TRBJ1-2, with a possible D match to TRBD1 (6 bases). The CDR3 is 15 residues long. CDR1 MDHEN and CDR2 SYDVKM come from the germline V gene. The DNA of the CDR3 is TGTGCCAGCAGTTTACCGACCGGGACAATCTATGGCTATACCTTC. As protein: CASSLPTGTIYGYTF.

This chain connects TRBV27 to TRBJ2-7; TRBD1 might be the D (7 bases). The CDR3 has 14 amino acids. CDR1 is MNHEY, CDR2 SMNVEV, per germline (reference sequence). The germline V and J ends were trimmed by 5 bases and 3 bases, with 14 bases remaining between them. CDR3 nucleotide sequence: TGTGCCAGCAGTAAAAACAGGGGAGGCTACGAGCAGTACTTC. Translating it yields CASSKNRGGYEQYF.

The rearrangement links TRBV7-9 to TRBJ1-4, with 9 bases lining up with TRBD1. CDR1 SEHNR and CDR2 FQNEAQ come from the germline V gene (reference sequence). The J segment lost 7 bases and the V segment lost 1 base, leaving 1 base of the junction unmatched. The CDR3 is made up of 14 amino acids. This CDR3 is CASSLVGQGEKLFF. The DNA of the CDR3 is TGTGCCAGCAGCTTAGTGGGACAGGGTGAAAAACTGTTTTTT.

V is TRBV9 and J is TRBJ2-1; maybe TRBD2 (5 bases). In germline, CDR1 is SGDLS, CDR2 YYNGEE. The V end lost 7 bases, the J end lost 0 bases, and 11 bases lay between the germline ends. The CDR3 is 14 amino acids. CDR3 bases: TGTGCCAGCGGGAGACTGGGCTCCTACAATGAGCAGTTCTTC. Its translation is CASGRLGSYNEQFF.

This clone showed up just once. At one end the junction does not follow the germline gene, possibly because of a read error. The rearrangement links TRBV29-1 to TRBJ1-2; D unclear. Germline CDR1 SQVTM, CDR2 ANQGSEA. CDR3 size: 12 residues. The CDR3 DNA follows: TGCAGCGTTGAAGATCCCAGGCGACTCCTCCAATTC. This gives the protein CSVEDPRRLLQF. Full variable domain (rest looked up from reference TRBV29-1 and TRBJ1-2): SAVISQKPSRDICQRGTSLTIQCQVDSQVTMMFWYRQQPGQSLTLIATANQGSEATYESGFVIDKFPISRPNLTFSTLTVSNMSPEDSSIYLCSVEDPRRLLQFGSGTRLTVV.

The CDR3 sequence: CASSASGTGLYGELFF. CDR3 DNA: TGTGCCAGCAGCGCTTCCGGGACAGGGCTCTACGGGGAGCTGTTTTTT. The chain recombines TRBV9 with TRBJ2-2; TRBD1 agrees at 9 bases. The CDR3 spans 16 residues. After removal of 3 bases from V and 7 bases from J, the junction contained 10 bases not matched to a gene. CDR1 is SGDLS and CDR2 is YYNGEE in the germline V gene. Drawing the rest from reference TRBV9 and TRBJ2-2, the complete variable domain is DSGVTQTPKHLITATGQRVTLRCSPRSGDLSVYWYQQSLDQGLQFLIQYYNGEERAKGNILERFSAQQFPDLHSELNLSSLELGDSALYFCASSASGTGLYGELFFGEGSRLTVL.

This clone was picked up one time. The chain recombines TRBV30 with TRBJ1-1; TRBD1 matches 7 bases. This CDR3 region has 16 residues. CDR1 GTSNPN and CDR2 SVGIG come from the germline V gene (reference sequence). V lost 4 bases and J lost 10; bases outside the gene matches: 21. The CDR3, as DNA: TGTGCCTGGAAAGGGAAGGGGGCGGGTGAAAGGTCTGCAGCTTTCTTT. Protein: CAWKGKGAGERSAAFF.

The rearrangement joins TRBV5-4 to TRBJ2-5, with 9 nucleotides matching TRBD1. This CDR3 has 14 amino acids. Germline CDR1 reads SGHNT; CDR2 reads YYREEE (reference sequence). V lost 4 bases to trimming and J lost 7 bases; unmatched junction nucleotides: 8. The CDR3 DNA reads TGTGCCAGCAGCAGACAGGGGGAGGAGTGGACCCAGTACTTC. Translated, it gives CASSRQGEEWTQYF.

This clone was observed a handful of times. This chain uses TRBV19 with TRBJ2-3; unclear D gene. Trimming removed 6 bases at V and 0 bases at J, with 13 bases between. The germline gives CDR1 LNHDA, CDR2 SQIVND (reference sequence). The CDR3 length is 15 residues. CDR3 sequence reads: CASSFYRVSTDTQYF. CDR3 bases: TGTGCCAGTAGCTTTTATAGGGTTAGCACAGATACGCAGTATTTT.

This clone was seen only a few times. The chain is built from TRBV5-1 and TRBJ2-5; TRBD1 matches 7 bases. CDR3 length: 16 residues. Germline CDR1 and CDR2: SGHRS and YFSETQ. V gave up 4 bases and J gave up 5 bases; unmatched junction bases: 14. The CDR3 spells CASSPEGAWLWETQYF. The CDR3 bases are TGCGCCAGCAGCCCCGAGGGGGCCTGGCTGTGGGAGACCCAGTACTTC.

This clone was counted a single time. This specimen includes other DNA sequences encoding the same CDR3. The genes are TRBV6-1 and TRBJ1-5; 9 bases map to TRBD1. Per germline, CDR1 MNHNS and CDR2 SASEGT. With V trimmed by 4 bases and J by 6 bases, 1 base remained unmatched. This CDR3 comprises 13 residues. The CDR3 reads CASSGTGVQPQHF. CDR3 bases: TGTGCCAGCAGTGGGACAGGGGTTCAGCCCCAGCATTTT.

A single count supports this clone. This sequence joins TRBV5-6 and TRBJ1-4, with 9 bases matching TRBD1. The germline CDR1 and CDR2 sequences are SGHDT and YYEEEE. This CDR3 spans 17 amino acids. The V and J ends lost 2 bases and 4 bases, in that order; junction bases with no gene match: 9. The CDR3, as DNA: TGTGCCAGCAGCTTAGGCAGAGGGGGACAGGGTAATGAAAAACTGTTTTTT. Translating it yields CASSLGRGGQGNEKLFF.

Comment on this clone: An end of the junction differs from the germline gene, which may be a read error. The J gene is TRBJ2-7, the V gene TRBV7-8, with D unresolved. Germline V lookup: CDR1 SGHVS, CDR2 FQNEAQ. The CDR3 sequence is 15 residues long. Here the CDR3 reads CASSIGLNAAYGSFF. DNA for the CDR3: TGTGCCAGCAGCATCGGTCTGAATGCGGCGTATGGGTCTTTTTTC. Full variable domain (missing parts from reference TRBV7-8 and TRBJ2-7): GAGVSQSPRYKVAKRGQDVALRCDPISGHVSLFWYQQALGQGPEFLTYFQNEAQLDKSGLPSDRFFAERPEGSVSTLKIQRTQQEDSAVYLCASSIGLNAAYGSFFGPGTRLTVT.

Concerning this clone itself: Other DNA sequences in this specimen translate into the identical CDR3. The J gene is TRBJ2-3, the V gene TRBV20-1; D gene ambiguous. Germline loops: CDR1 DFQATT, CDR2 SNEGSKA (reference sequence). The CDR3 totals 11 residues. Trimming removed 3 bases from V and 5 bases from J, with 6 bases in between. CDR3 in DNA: TGCAGTGCTAGTCAAGGAGATACGCAGTATTTT. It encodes CSASQGDTQYF.

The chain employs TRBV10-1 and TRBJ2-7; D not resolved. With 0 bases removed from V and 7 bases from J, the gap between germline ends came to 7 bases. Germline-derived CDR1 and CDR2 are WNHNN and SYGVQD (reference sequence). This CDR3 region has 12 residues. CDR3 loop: CASSESTGEQYF. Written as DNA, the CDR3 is TGCGCCAGCAGTGAGTCGACGGGTGAGCAGTACTTC.

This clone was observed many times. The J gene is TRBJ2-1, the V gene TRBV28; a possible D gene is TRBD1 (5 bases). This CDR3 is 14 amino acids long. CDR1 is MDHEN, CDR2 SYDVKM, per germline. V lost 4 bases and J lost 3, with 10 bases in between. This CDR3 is CASSSRQFYNEQFF. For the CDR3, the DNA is TGTGCCAGCAGTTCTCGACAGTTCTACAATGAGCAGTTCTTC.